This paragraph covers one TCR beta chain sequence. Germline V gene sequence: CDR1 DFQATT, CDR2 SNEGSKA (reference sequence). This CDR3 has 16 amino acids. Trimming left V 3 bases short and J 0 bases short, with 15 bases between. The sample belongs to a study of blood T cells in healthy people across ages. A sample-barcoded 5' primer and a J-beta primer mix were used in a second PCR of roughly 7 to 12 cycles. One entry per CDR3 protein, called by TCRdb with MiXCR from the 5' RACE reads. Of 1.4 million to 1.5 million distinct CDR3 sequences in the sample, 35% to 45% are singletons; the top ten hold approximately 7.9%.

What was sequenced was blood. The sequence was collected from a woman younger than 30 in good health. This sequence joins TRBV20-1 and TRBJ2-1; D gene uncertain. The CDR3 loop reads CSARTHDMDSYNEQFF. The CDR3 bases are TGCAGTGCTAGGACCCATGACATGGACTCCTACAATGAGCAGTTCTTC.